These 3 T cell receptor beta chains originate from one sample sequenced in a study of T cell changes during pregnancy in multiple sclerosis. Produced via immunoSEQ multiplex PCR; TCRdb's table is partial and in-frame only. Of 30,000 to 45,000 clones in the sample, 88% are singletons; the top ten hold more than 0.95%. The sequenced sample was CD4+ T cells from peripheral blood mononuclear cells, obtained before pregnancy. The receptors shown here come from a female donor with multiple sclerosis, enrolled in a pregnancy study.

The rearrangement joins TRBV5-1 to TRBJ2-5; D may be TRBD2 (6 bases). Trimming removed 3 bases at V and 7 bases at J, with 13 bases between. The CDR3 has 13 amino acids. CDR1 and CDR2 from the germline V gene are SGHRS and YFSETQ. CDR3 in DNA: TGCGCCAGCAGCTCCGCCCCGGAGGGGACCCAGTACTTC. Amino acids: CASSSAPEGTQYF. The full variable domain, with the rest looked up from reference TRBV5-1 and TRBJ2-5, is KAGVTQTPRYLIKTRGQQVTLSCSPISGHRSVSWYQQTPGQGLQFLFEYFSETQRNKGNFPGRFSGRQFSNSRSEMNVSTLELGDSALYLCASSSAPEGTQYFGPGTRLLVL.

The rearrangement links TRBV9 to TRBJ2-7; 7 nucleotides agree with TRBD2. In germline, CDR1 is SGDLS, CDR2 YYNGEE. CDR3 length equals 14 residues. V lost 1 base to trimming and J lost 0 bases; unmatched junction nucleotides: 1. In DNA form, the CDR3 reads TGTGCCAGCAGCGTAAGGGACTACTCCTACGAGCAGTACTTC. Protein product: CASSVRDYSYEQYF.

The genes are TRBV11-2 and TRBJ1-4, with D perhaps matching TRBD1 (6 bases). The CDR3 loop spans 16 amino acids. Germline lookup yields CDR1 SGHAT and CDR2 FQNNGV. The ends were cut back, 5 bases at V and 3 bases at J, with 16 bases in the middle. The CDR3 DNA follows: TGTGCCAGCAGCCCACAGGGCACCTTAGCTAATGAAAAACTGTTTTTT. Protein product: CASSPQGTLANEKLFF.